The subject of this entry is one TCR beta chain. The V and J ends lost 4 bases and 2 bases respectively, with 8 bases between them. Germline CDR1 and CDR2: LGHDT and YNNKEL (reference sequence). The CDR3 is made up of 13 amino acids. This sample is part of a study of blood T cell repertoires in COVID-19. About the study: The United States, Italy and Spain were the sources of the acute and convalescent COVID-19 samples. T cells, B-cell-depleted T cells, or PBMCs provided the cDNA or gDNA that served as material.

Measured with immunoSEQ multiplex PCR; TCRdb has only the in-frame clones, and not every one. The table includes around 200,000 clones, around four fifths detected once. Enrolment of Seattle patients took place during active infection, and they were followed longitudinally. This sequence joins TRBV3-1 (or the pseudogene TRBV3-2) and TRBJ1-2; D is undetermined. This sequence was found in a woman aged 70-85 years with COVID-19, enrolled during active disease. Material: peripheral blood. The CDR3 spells CASSLRQNYGYTF. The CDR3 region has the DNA TGTGCCAGCAGCCTCAGGCAAAACTATGGCTACACCTTC.